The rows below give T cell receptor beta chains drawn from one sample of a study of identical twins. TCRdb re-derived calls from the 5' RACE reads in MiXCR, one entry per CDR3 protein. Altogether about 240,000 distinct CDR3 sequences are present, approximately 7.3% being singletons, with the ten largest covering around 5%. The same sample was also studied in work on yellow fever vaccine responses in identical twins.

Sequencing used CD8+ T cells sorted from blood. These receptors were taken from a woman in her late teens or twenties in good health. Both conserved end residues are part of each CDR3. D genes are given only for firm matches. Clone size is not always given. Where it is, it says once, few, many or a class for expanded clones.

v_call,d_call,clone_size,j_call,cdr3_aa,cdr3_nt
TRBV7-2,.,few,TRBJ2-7,CASSSRDTSYEQYF,TGTGCCAGCAGCTCCCGGGACACCTCCTACGAGCAGTACTTC
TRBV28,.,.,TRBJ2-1,CASKQTPGYNEQFF,TGTGCCAGCAAACAGACCCCCGGCTACAATGAGCAGTTCTTC
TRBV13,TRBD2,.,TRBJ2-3,CASSLGLAGGEDTQYF,TGTGCCAGCAGCTTGGGACTAGCGGGGGGTGAGGATACGCAGTATTTT
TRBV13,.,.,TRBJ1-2,CASSLGQGYYGYTF,TGTGCCAGCAGCTTAGGCCAGGGGTACTATGGCTACACCTTC
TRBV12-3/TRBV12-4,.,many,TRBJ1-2,CASSLGHDRNYGYTF,TGTGCCAGCAGTTTAGGACACGACCGAAACTATGGCTACACCTTC
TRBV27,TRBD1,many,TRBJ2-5,CASSSKTGRLGETQYF,TGTGCCAGCAGTTCCAAGACAGGGAGATTGGGGGAGACCCAGTACTTC
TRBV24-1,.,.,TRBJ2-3,CATSDSVTQYF,TGTGCCACCAGTGATTCGGTTACGCAGTATTTT
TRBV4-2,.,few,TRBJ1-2,CASSQDGATRGYTF,TGTGCCAGCAGCCAAGATGGGGCGACCCGGGGCTACACCTTC
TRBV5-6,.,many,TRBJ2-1,CASSHGRRQYNEQFF,TGTGCCAGCAGCCACGGACGCAGACAGTACAATGAGCAGTTCTTC
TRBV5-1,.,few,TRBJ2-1,CASSLRSPGPNGNPTYNEQFF,TGCGCCAGCAGCTTAAGAAGCCCGGGACCAAACGGAAACCCTACCTACAATGAGCAGTTCTTC
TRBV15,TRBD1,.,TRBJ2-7,CATSRFGGQGPYEQYF,TGTGCCACCAGCAGGTTTGGCGGACAGGGTCCCTACGAGCAGTACTTC
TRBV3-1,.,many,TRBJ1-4,CASSHTEVNEKLFF,TGTGCCAGCAGCCATACTGAGGTTAATGAAAAACTGTTTTTT
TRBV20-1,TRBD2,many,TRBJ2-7,CSVHGGGFDEQYF,TGCAGTGTCCACGGGGGGGGGTTCGACGAGCAGTACTTC
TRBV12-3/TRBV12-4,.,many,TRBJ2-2,CASNSKGGIFTGELFF,TGTGCCAGCAACTCCAAGGGGGGGATTTTTACCGGGGAGCTGTTTTTT
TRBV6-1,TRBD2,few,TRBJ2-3,CASSSSTPGLATTDTQYF,TGTGCCAGCAGCTCTAGCACACCGGGACTAGCTACCACAGATACGCAGTATTTT